A single sample gave rise to the 26 T cell receptor beta chains below, sequenced in a study of T cells in localized non-small cell lung cancer. Sequenced by immunoSEQ multiplex PCR; TCRdb stores in-frame clones only, minus some. Counted here are some 40,000 clones, around nine tenths occurring once; the ten biggest clones make up around 6.5%. This specimen consisted of peripheral blood, obtained before any cancer treatment. Receptors originate from a female donor aged 60 or older with stage I lung adenocarcinoma.

The chain is built from TRBV27 and TRBJ2-1; 13 positions agree with TRBD2. Germline V gene sequence: CDR1 MNHEY, CDR2 SMNVEV (reference sequence). J gave up 5 bases and V 9 bases, and 16 bases lay outside the gene matches. The CDR3 contains 18 residues. CDR3 in amino acids: CASASMTSGGRTNNEQFF. CDR3 coding DNA: TGTGCCAGTGCGTCCATGACTAGCGGGGGGAGGACCAACAATGAGCAGTTCTTC.

J is TRBJ1-2 and V is TRBV28, with 7 bases matching TRBD1. This CDR3 comprises 13 residues. Germline loops: CDR1 MDHEN, CDR2 SYDVKM. The junction had 6 bases not matched to a gene; V was cut back by 9 bases and J by 2 bases. The CDR3 here is CASGRTGNYGYTF. In nucleotides, the CDR3 is TGTGCCAGTGGACGGACAGGAAACTATGGCTACACCTTC.

The rearrangement joins TRBV28 to TRBJ1-6; TRBD1 is a possible D gene (6 bases). This CDR3 region has 13 residues. Between the trimmed V and J ends, which lost 9 bases and 9 bases, there was a span of 15 bases. The germline V gene has CDR1 MDHEN and CDR2 SYDVKM. CDR3 sequence: CASFRGVGSPLHF. CDR3 sequence (DNA): TGTGCCAGTTTTAGGGGGGTTGGTTCACCCCTCCACTTT.

The chain links TRBV12-5 to TRBJ2-3; D is unclear. Trimming took off 1 base at V and 1 base at J, with 15 bases between the two ends. The CDR3 is 17 amino acids. In germline, CDR1 is LGHNT, CDR2 FRNRAP. The chain's CDR3 is CASGLDGPLTRTDTQYF. The CDR3 DNA reads as TGTGCTAGTGGTTTGGATGGTCCTCTCACTCGCACAGATACGCAGTATTTT.

The chain has TRBV5-1 and TRBJ2-2; 8 bases align to TRBD1. Germline trimming cut 4 bases from V and 7 bases from J; bases unmatched to any gene: 9. Per the germline V gene, CDR1 is SGHRS and CDR2 is YFSETQ. The CDR3 has 15 residues. The CDR3 coding sequence is TGCGCCAGCAGCCCAGGACAGGGAAGGATCGGGGAGCTGTTTTTT. It yields the protein CASSPGQGRIGELFF.

This chain connects TRBV5-4 to TRBJ2-3; maybe TRBD2 (6 bases). The CDR3 sequence is 15 residues long. Trimming cost V 2 bases and J 1 base, with 11 bases left between them. The germline CDR1 and CDR2 sequences are SGHNT and YYREEE (reference sequence). The CDR3 DNA is TGTGCCAGCAGCTTCGGCGGGGAGGGCACAGATACGCAGTATTTT. Encoded protein: CASSFGGEGTDTQYF.

The rearrangement links TRBV6-6 to TRBJ2-6; no definite D call. In germline, CDR1 is MNHNY, CDR2 SVGAGI (reference sequence). The CDR3 is made up of 14 amino acids. Trimming removed 4 bases from V and 0 bases from J, with 4 bases in between. DNA for the CDR3: TGTGCCAGCAGTTTCGACTCTGGGGCCAACGTCCTGACTTTC. This sequence encodes CASSFDSGANVLTF.

The chain uses TRBV19 and TRBJ2-7; 7 bases line up with TRBD1. The trim removed 1 base at V and 2 bases at J, leaving 2 bases unmatched. The CDR3 has 14 residues. Germline lookup yields CDR1 LNHDA and CDR2 SQIVND (reference sequence). This chain's CDR3 is CASSIGDRAYEQYV. CDR3 sequence (DNA): TGTGCCAGTAGTATAGGAGACAGGGCCTACGAGCAGTACGTC.

CDR3 amino acids: CASRPSGTGAVEQYF. CDR3 bases: TGTGCCAGCAGACCCTCCGGGACAGGGGCCGTCGAGCAGTACTTC. The chain uses TRBV2 and TRBJ2-7, with TRBD1 matching over 10 bases. Unmatched junction bases numbered 11, after V lost 6 bases and J lost 6 bases. Germline CDR1 SNHLY, CDR2 FYNNEI. CDR3 length: 15 residues.

The J gene is TRBJ2-1, the V gene TRBV6-4; no firm D call. The CDR3 covers 17 residues. Between the trimmed V and J ends, which lost 0 bases and 0 bases, there was a span of 12 bases. CDR1 MRHNA and CDR2 SNTAGT come from the germline V gene. The CDR3 region is CASSDSKWRSSYNEQFF. Written as DNA, the CDR3 is TGTGCCAGCAGTGACTCGAAGTGGCGGAGCTCCTACAATGAGCAGTTCTTC.

This chain links TRBV7-6 with TRBJ1-6; no reliable D call. V gave up 1 base and J gave up 0 bases, with 4 bases separating them. Per germline, CDR1 SGHVS and CDR2 FNYEAQ. The length of the CDR3 is 15 residues. The CDR3 nucleotides read TGTGCCAGCAGCTTAGACAACTCCTATAATTCACCCCTCCACTTT. Its protein product is CASSLDNSYNSPLHF.

The chain uses TRBV27 and TRBJ2-7; D ambiguous. CDR1 MNHEY and CDR2 SMNVEV come from the germline V gene (reference sequence). The CDR3 sequence is 15 residues long. V shed 5 bases and J shed 3 bases, with 17 bases lying between them. CDR3 sequence (DNA): TGTGCCAGCAGTCCCAGGTCGCAGAGCGTCTACGAGCAGTACTTC. Protein product: CASSPRSQSVYEQYF.

The table lists this clone with a count of one. The chain links TRBV29-1 to TRBJ2-1; 8 positions match TRBD2. Germline assignment: CDR1 SQVTM and CDR2 ANQGSEA. The CDR3 has 15 amino acids. After removal of 6 bases from V and 1 base from J, the junction contained 8 bases not matched to a gene. The CDR3 sequence is CSVVTSADSYNEQFF. CDR3 coding DNA: TGCAGCGTAGTGACTAGCGCCGATTCCTACAATGAGCAGTTCTTC.

The chain carries TRBV7-9 and TRBJ1-2, with 8 bases lining up with TRBD1. This CDR3 has 14 residues. Germline V CDR1 and CDR2: SEHNR, FQNEAQ (reference sequence). After removal of 5 bases from V and 3 bases from J, the junction contained 5 bases not matched to a gene. In nucleotides, the CDR3 is TGTGCCAGCAGCCCCGGACAGGGTGACTATGGCTACACCTTC. This gives the protein CASSPGQGDYGYTF. The whole variable domain, filled in from reference TRBV7-9 and TRBJ1-2, reads DTGVSQNPRHKITKRGQNVTFRCDPISEHNRLYWYRQTLGQGPEFLTYFQNEAQLEKSRLLSDRFSAERPKGSFSTLEIQRTEQGDSAMYLCASSPGQGDYGYTFGSGTRLTVV.

This chain joins TRBV2 and TRBJ2-3; D is undetermined. V was clipped by 4 bases and J by 1 base, with 9 bases between them. CDR3 length: 14 residues. Germline V gene lookup returns CDR1 SNHLY and CDR2 FYNNEI. The CDR3 protein is CASSVSEGTDTQYF. CDR3 DNA sequence: TGTGCCAGCAGTGTAAGCGAAGGCACAGATACGCAGTATTTT.

This chain joins TRBV5-1 and TRBJ1-2; 12 nucleotides line up with TRBD1. The CDR3 totals 17 residues. J gave up 3 bases and V 7 bases, and 13 bases lay outside the gene matches. The V gene's germline CDR1 is SGHRS and CDR2 YFSETQ. CDR3 bases: TGCGCCAGCGCTCCGGGGGACAGGGGGCAGGGGCACTATGGCTACACCTTC. Its translation: CASAPGDRGQGHYGYTF.

The chain employs TRBV7-2 and TRBJ1-4, with D unclear. Trimming shortened V by 5 bases and J by 6 bases, and 19 bases separated the two germline ends. Germline CDR1 reads SGHTA; CDR2 reads FQGNSA. CDR3 size: 16 residues. CDR3 nucleotides: TGTGCCAGCAGCGACTACATGGGCGGAGTACATGAAAAACTGTTTTTT. Translation gives CASSDYMGGVHEKLFF.

The genes are TRBV5-4 and TRBJ1-1, with D perhaps matching TRBD1 (6 bases). Germline-derived CDR1 and CDR2 are SGHNT and YYREEE (reference sequence). V was cut by 0 bases and J by 0 bases, with 12 bases left in between. There are 16 residues in the CDR3. The CDR3 loop reads CASSLEGGGMNTEAFF. The CDR3 DNA follows: TGTGCCAGCAGCTTGGAAGGGGGGGGTATGAACACTGAAGCTTTCTTT. The entire variable domain, with the rest obtained from reference TRBV5-4 and TRBJ1-1, is as follows: ETGVTQSPTHLIKTRGQQVTLRCSSQSGHNTVSWYQQALGQGPQFIFQYYREEENGRGNFPPRFSGLQFPNYSSELNVNALELDDSALYLCASSLEGGGMNTEAFFGQGTRLTVV.

The rearrangement joins TRBV4-2 to TRBJ2-1; no definite D call. The V and J ends lost 0 bases and 8 bases respectively, with 20 bases between them. CDR1 and CDR2 (germline): LGHNA, YNFKEQ. There are 17 residues in the CDR3. This CDR3 reads CASSQDPGPETVDEQFF. In DNA form, the CDR3 reads TGTGCCAGCAGCCAAGATCCCGGGCCAGAAACCGTCGATGAGCAGTTCTTC.

In this sample, this clone turned up once. The chain employs TRBV29-1 and TRBJ1-6; 7 nucleotides match TRBD1. CDR1 and CDR2 from the germline V gene are SQVTM and ANQGSEA. V lost 6 bases to trimming and J lost 6 bases; unmatched junction nucleotides: 5. This CDR3 has 13 amino acids. Here the CDR3 DNA reads TGCAGCGTCGGGACAGACCCTAATTCACCCCTCCACTTT. The encoded protein is CSVGTDPNSPLHF.

The chain employs TRBV11-3 and TRBJ1-1, with D unresolved. Trimming removed 1 base from V and 1 base from J, with 7 bases in between. Germline CDR1 SGHNT, CDR2 YENEEA. The CDR3 spans 14 residues. The CDR3 sequence is CASSLGRANTEAFF. DNA of the CDR3: TGTGCCAGCAGCTTAGGTCGGGCGAACACTGAAGCTTTCTTT.

V and J are TRBV5-1 and TRBJ2-1, with 15 bases lining up with TRBD2. The CDR3 contains 15 residues. The germline V gene has CDR1 SGHRS and CDR2 YFSETQ. Trimming cost V 3 bases and J 8 bases; bases outside gene matches: 3. CDR3 loop: CASSSGLAGGDEQFF. In DNA, the CDR3 is TGCGCCAGCAGCTCGGGACTAGCGGGGGGAGATGAGCAGTTCTTC.

This clone has more than one count but fewer than ten. The V gene is TRBV21-1, the J gene TRBJ2-5; TRBD2, the table's D call, was not compared with the DNA. TRBV21-1 represents a pseudogene. The CDR3 consists of 18 residues. In nucleotides, the CDR3 is TGTGCCAGCACCAAAGCGCCACCTTGCGGGGGGTCACAAGAGACCCAGTACTTC. It encodes CASTKAPPCGGSQETQYF.

The chain is built from TRBV7-6 and TRBJ1-5, with 9 bases lining up with TRBD1. The germline CDR1 and CDR2 sequences are SGHVS and FNYEAQ. Losses at the gene ends were 4 bases for V and 5 bases for J; bases not matched to a gene: 3. This CDR3 comprises 14 residues. This chain's CDR3 is CASSWGQGHQPQHF. In DNA form, the CDR3 reads TGTGCCAGCAGCTGGGGACAGGGCCATCAGCCCCAGCATTTT.

The V and J genes are TRBV5-1 and TRBJ2-5; D is perhaps TRBD1 or TRBD2 (6 bases each). Germline V lookup: CDR1 SGHRS, CDR2 YFSETQ. V lost 0 bases and J 6 bases, leaving 18 bases between the germline ends. The CDR3 is 16 amino acids. The CDR3 reads CASSLEGGQSEKTQYF. The CDR3 region has the DNA TGCGCCAGCAGCTTGGAAGGGGGGCAGTCAGAGAAGACCCAGTACTTC. The full variable domain, with the rest looked up from reference TRBV5-1 and TRBJ2-5, is KAGVTQTPRYLIKTRGQQVTLSCSPISGHRSVSWYQQTPGQGLQFLFEYFSETQRNKGNFPGRFSGRQFSNSRSEMNVSTLELGDSALYLCASSLEGGQSEKTQYFGPGTRLLVL.

This rearrangement joins TRBV7-2 to TRBJ2-7; D possibly corresponds to TRBD1 (6 bases). The germline CDR1 and CDR2 sequences are SGHTA and FQGNSA. Trimming removed 4 bases at V and 2 bases at J, with 12 bases between. The length of the CDR3 is 14 residues. CDR3 sequence reads: CASSSTGYTYEQYF. The CDR3 DNA is TGTGCCAGCAGCTCCACAGGGTACACCTACGAGCAGTACTTC.